Listed below are T cell receptor beta chains from one sample, sequenced in a study of OX40 agonist ivuxolimab in advanced cancers. Some clones are missing from TCRdb's copy, which holds only in-frame ones; the method was immunoSEQ multiplex PCR. The sample has 30,000 to 35,000 clones, 80% to 95% seen once. This sample comprised CD4+ or CD8+ T cells sorted from blood, obtained in a trial of the OX40 agonist ivuxolimab. The receptors come from an adult with an advanced solid tumor such as melanoma, head and neck, liver or kidney cancer. Both conserved end residues are part of each CDR3. The D gene is left open where the match is weak. A row's size may be missing; if present it is once, few, many or a size class.

TRBV27,TRBJ2-1,NA,NA,CASRHNNEQFF,TGTGCCAGCAGACACAACAATGAGCAGTTCTTC
TRBV5-5,TRBJ1-4,TRBD1,NA,CASSALGTGSEKLFF,TGTGCCAGCAGCGCACTCGGGACAGGCTCTGAAAAACTGTTTTTT
TRBV4-3,TRBJ2-4,TRBD2,NA,CASSQDPGLAAKNIQYF,TGCGCCAGCAGCCAAGATCCTGGACTAGCGGCCAAAAACATTCAGTACTTC
TRBV4-1,TRBJ1-1,TRBD1,medium-sized,CASSHVGTGKTEAFF,TGCGCCAGCAGCCACGTTGGGACAGGGAAGACTGAAGCTTTCTTT
TRBV25-1,TRBJ2-1,NA,NA,CASSDPKGEQFF,TGTGCCAGCAGTGATCCAAAGGGGGAGCAGTTCTTC
TRBV9,TRBJ2-1,NA,NA,CASSGTTYNEQFF,TGTGCCAGCAGTGGGACAACCTACAATGAGCAGTTCTTC
TRBV7-9,TRBJ2-5,NA,NA,CASSLVLDPETQYF,TGTGCCAGCAGCTTAGTCCTAGACCCAGAGACCCAGTACTTC
TRBV7-8,TRBJ2-3,TRBD2,NA,CASSAGLAGAMHMDTQYF,TGTGCCAGCAGCGCAGGACTAGCGGGAGCCATGCACATGGATACGCAGTATTTT
TRBV6-5,TRBJ2-1,NA,NA,CASSLDSSYNEQFF,TGTGCCAGCAGTTTGGACAGCTCCTACAATGAGCAGTTCTTC
TRBV5-4,TRBJ2-7,NA,medium-sized,CASSRWSSTAYEQYF,TGTGCCAGCAGCCGATGGTCCTCAACGGCCTACGAGCAGTACTTC
TRBV6-4,TRBJ2-7,TRBD1,many,CASSDSMGTGSEQYF,TGTGCCAGCAGTGACTCGATGGGGACAGGGAGCGAGCAGTACTTC
TRBV7-9,TRBJ2-1,NA,once,CASSPPEGRYEQFF,TGTGCCAGCAGCCCCCCGGAGGGAAGGTATGAGCAGTTCTTC
TRBV5-1,TRBJ2-1,TRBD1,NA,CASSLNVWTGEQFF,TGCGCCAGCAGCTTGAATGTATGGACAGGTGAGCAGTTCTTC
TRBV18,TRBJ2-5,TRBD1,NA,CASSVRTGQETQYF,TGTGCCAGCTCAGTTAGGACAGGCCAAGAGACCCAGTACTTC
TRBV11-2,TRBJ1-1,TRBD1,NA,CASSLPPQGTNTEAFF,TGTGCCAGCAGCTTACCACCACAGGGGACGAACACTGAAGCTTTCTTT
TRBV4-3,TRBJ1-4,NA,NA,CASSQDKAVTNEKLFF,TGCGCCAGCAGCCAAGACAAAGCGGTAACTAATGAAAAACTGTTTTTT
TRBV9,TRBJ2-7,TRBD1,NA,CASSGGQGDEQYF,TGTGCCAGCAGCGGGGGACAGGGTGACGAGCAGTACTTC
TRBV7-2,TRBJ2-7,NA,NA,CASSYAGHSYEQYF,TGTGCCAGCAGCTACGCGGGACACTCCTACGAGCAGTACTTC
TRBV27,TRBJ2-7,NA,hyperexpanded,CASRSTLNFPEQYF,TGTGCCAGCAGGTCGACCCTAAATTTCCCCGAGCAGTACTTC
TRBV28,TRBJ2-7,NA,once,CASSLARSTYEQYF,TGTGCCAGCAGTTTGGCCCGGTCCACCTACGAGCAGTACTTC
TRBV4-3,TRBJ2-7,NA,NA,CASSQEWDPRRHYEQYF,TGCGCCAGCAGCCAAGAGTGGGACCCTCGACGCCACTACGAGCAGTACTTC
TRBV29-1,TRBJ2-1,NA,NA,CTTVESDNEQFF,TGCACTACGGTTGAGAGTGACAATGAGCAGTTCTTC
TRBV6-1,TRBJ2-5,NA,once,CASAQWQETQYF,TGTGCCAGCGCCCAGTGGCAAGAGACCCAGTACTTC
TRBV4-3,TRBJ2-7,TRBD1,once,CASSQDRVGYEQYF,TGCGCCAGCAGCCAGGACAGGGTAGGGTACGAGCAGTACTTC
TRBV7-8,TRBJ1-2,NA,NA,CASSPRLLGGYGYTF,TGTGCCAGCAGCCCCCGACTTTTGGGGGGCTATGGCTACACCTTC
TRBV7-9,TRBJ2-4,NA,once,CASKDKNIQYF,TGTGCCAGCAAGGACAAAAACATTCAGTACTTC